The 6 T cell receptor beta chains given below trace back to one sample, sequenced in a study of blood T cell repertoires in COVID-19. Data came from immunoSEQ multiplex PCR; TCRdb stores just in-frame clones and leaves some out. The profile shows hundreds of thousands of clones, about 90% of them singletons. Sequencing was done on a sample of peripheral blood. The receptors shown here come from a woman aged 25 to 39 who had recovered from COVID-19.

This chain uses TRBV5-4 with TRBJ2-3; TRBD2 aligns across 8 bases. V lost 0 bases to trimming and J lost 2 bases; unmatched junction nucleotides: 2. Per germline, CDR1 SGHNT and CDR2 YYREEE (reference sequence). The length of the CDR3 is 15 residues. CDR3 protein: CASSLGGGTTDTQYF. Written as DNA, the CDR3 is TGTGCCAGCAGCTTGGGCGGGGGGACCACAGATACGCAGTATTTT. Full variable domain (outside the CDR3, taken from reference TRBV5-4 and TRBJ2-3): ETGVTQSPTHLIKTRGQQVTLRCSSQSGHNTVSWYQQALGQGPQFIFQYYREEENGRGNFPPRFSGLQFPNYSSELNVNALELDDSALYLCASSLGGGTTDTQYFGPGTRLTVL.

Concerning this clone itself: The junction departs from the called germline gene at one end, perhaps through a read error. V and J are TRBV11-3 and TRBJ2-3; D is unclear. The CDR3 length is 20 residues. CDR1 SGHNT and CDR2 YENEEA come from the germline V gene. CDR3 in DNA: TGTGCCAGCAATCCCCTCTCCCTTTACCCCTATGAACCTCACACAGATACGCAGTTTTTT. It codes for CASNPLSLYPYEPHTDTQFF.

The chain combines TRBV5-6 with TRBJ2-5, with D possibly being TRBD2 (5 bases). Trimming took off 0 bases at V and 7 bases at J, with 10 bases between the two ends. The germline CDR1 and CDR2 sequences are SGHDT and YYEEEE. The CDR3 has 13 residues. DNA of the CDR3: TGTGCCAGCAGCTTGGCGGGGAGCGGGACCCAGTACTTC. It is translated as CASSLAGSGTQYF. The complete variable domain, with remaining parts taken from reference TRBV5-6 and TRBJ2-5, reads DAGVTQSPTHLIKTRGQQVTLRCSPKSGHDTVSWYQQALGQGPQFIFQYYEEEERQRGNFPDRFSGHQFPNYSSELNVNALLLGDSALYLCASSLAGSGTQYFGPGTRLLVL.

CDR3 amino acids: CASSSKGQADTQYF. The CDR3 DNA sequence: TGTGCCAGCAGCTCAAAGGGACAGGCAGATACGCAGTATTTT. This chain links TRBV11-3 with TRBJ2-3, with TRBD1 matching 8 bases. The CDR3 sequence is 14 residues long. V lost 4 bases and J lost 4; bases outside the gene matches: 4. The V gene's germline CDR1 is SGHNT and CDR2 YENEEA. The whole variable domain, remainder taken from reference TRBV11-3 and TRBJ2-3, is EAGVVQSPRYKIIEKKQPVAFWCNPISGHNTLYWYLQNLGQGPELLIRYENEEAVDDSQLPKDRFSAERLKGVDSTLKIQPAELGDSAVYLCASSSKGQADTQYFGPGTRLTVL.

The chain uses TRBV29-1 and TRBJ2-2; a weak D match, TRBD2 (5 bases). The germline CDR1 and CDR2 sequences are SQVTM and ANQGSEA. V lost 0 bases and J 1 base, leaving 6 bases between the germline ends. CDR3 length equals 14 residues. This chain's CDR3 is CSVEDGGNTGELFF. The CDR3 DNA reads as TGCAGCGTTGAAGACGGAGGGAACACCGGGGAGCTGTTTTTT.

In nucleotides, the CDR3 is TGTGCCAGCAGCGTACGGGTAGGTGGGGCCAACGTCCTGACTTTC. It specifies CASSVRVGGANVLTF. This chain links TRBV7-2 with TRBJ2-6; the D is unclear. Germline-derived CDR1 and CDR2 are SGHTA and FQGNSA. This CDR3 has 15 amino acids. V lost 5 bases and J lost 3, with 11 bases in between.